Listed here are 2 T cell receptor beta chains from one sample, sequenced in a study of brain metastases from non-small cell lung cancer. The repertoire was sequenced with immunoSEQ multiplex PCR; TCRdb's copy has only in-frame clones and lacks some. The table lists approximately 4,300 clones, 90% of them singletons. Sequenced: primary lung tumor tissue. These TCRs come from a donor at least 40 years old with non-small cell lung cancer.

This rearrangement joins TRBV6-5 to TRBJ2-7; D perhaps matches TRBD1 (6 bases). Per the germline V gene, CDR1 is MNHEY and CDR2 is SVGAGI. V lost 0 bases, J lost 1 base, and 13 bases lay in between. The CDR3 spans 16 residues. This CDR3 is CASSYSSRGLSYEQYF. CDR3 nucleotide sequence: TGTGCCAGCAGTTACTCCAGCAGGGGCCTTTCCTACGAGCAGTACTTC.

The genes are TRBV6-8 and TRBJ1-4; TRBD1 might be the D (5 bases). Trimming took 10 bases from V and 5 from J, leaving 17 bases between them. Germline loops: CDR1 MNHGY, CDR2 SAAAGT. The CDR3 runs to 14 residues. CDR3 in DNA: TGTGCCAAAATGAATATGGGGCCGAATGAAAAACTGTTTTTT. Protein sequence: CAKMNMGPNEKLFF.